This TCR beta chain originates from a study of metastatic and nonmetastatic thyroid tumors. Across the whole study: A comparison of repertoires was made across blood and tumor or nodule tissue from malignant and benign thyroid patients.

This clone was detected a few times. Its antigen remains unknown. TCRdb re-processed the PCR reads through MiXCR. The sample consists of tens of thousands of clones, under 25% of them appearing once. This CDR3 is built from 15 residues. V was shortened by 1 base and J by 7 bases, with 16 bases between the two germline ends. From germline, CDR1 is SNHLY and CDR2 FYNNEI. No patient received treatment before thyroid surgery. General study findings and limits: Relative to benign nodules, malignant thyroid tumors were reportedly characterized by significantly elevated TCR beta diversity in blood and tumor.

This TCR came from a female donor with papillary thyroid cancer or a benign thyroid nodule (not recorded which). Some clones in this sample may be carry-over from other donors' samples. The J gene is TRBJ1-2, the V gene TRBV2, with D possibly matching TRBD1 (6 bases). The specimen was blood. As DNA, the CDR3 is TGTGCCAGCAGTGAAGGCAGGGGAGGTCAGGGTGGCTACACCTTC. Translated: CASSEGRGGQGGYTF.